What follows are 23 T cell receptor beta chains derived from one specimen sequenced in a study of identical twins. TCRdb analysed the 5' RACE reads with MiXCR anew, one entry per CDR3 protein. The table lists some 500,000 distinct CDR3 sequences, approximately 14% of them singletons, with approximately 0.52% in the top ten. These data also formed part of another study, on yellow fever vaccine responses in identical twins.

Sequencing used CD4+ T cells sorted from blood. These receptors all stem from a woman under 30 in good health.

The chain is built from TRBV7-2 and TRBJ2-2, with 7 positions matching TRBD1. This CDR3 spans 14 amino acids. V gave up 4 bases and J gave up 3 bases; unmatched junction bases: 2. Looked up from germline, CDR1 is SGHTA and CDR2 is FQGNSA. In DNA form, the CDR3 reads TGTGCCAGCAGCTCACAGGGGTACACCGGGGAGCTGTTTTTT. Translation: CASSSQGYTGELFF.

This clonotype was picked up a small number of times. The chain joins TRBV20-1 to TRBJ2-3; 11 nucleotides line up with TRBD2. Germline CDR1 and CDR2: DFQATT and SNEGSKA (reference sequence). Trimming at V came to 5 bases and at J to 6 bases, leaving 7 bases not matched to a gene. CDR3 size: 14 residues. The CDR3 spells CSAPRVAGGDTQYF. The CDR3 DNA reads TGCAGTGCTCCCCGGGTAGCGGGGGGGGATACGCAGTATTTT.

This clonotype was counted only a few times. CDR3 sequence: CASSQARAANTGELFF. CDR3 nucleotides: TGCGCCAGCAGCCAGGCAAGGGCCGCGAACACCGGGGAGCTGTTTTTT. The chain joins TRBV4-1 to TRBJ2-2; D unclear. Germline V lookup: CDR1 MGHRA, CDR2 YSYEKL. The CDR3 consists of 16 residues. V was pared by 3 bases and J by 0 bases, with 11 bases between.

The V gene is TRBV30, the J gene TRBJ2-3; D remains ambiguous. Germline CDR1 is GTSNPN and CDR2 is SVGIG (reference sequence). V lost 1 base and J 0 bases, leaving 5 bases between the germline ends. The CDR3 runs to 13 residues. The CDR3 loop is CAWSAESTDTQYF. The CDR3, as DNA: TGTGCCTGGAGTGCGGAAAGCACAGATACGCAGTATTTT.

The chain employs TRBV5-1 and TRBJ2-5; 9 bases are a match to TRBD2. Germline CDR1 is SGHRS and CDR2 is YFSETQ. The CDR3 is made up of 15 amino acids. V was pared by 5 bases and J by 5 bases, with 10 bases of the junction left unmatched. The CDR3 protein is CASSPGTSLGETQYF. The CDR3 coding sequence is TGCGCCAGCAGTCCAGGGACTAGCCTCGGGGAGACCCAGTACTTC.

This sequence joins TRBV28 and TRBJ1-5; D perhaps matches TRBD1 (5 bases). The V end lost 4 bases, the J end lost 1 base, and 8 bases lay between the germline ends. Looked up from germline, CDR1 is MDHEN and CDR2 is SYDVKM. The CDR3 extends over 14 amino acids. The CDR3 nucleotides read TGTGCCAGCAGTTCGGGGGGGAGCAATCAGCCCCAGCATTTT. Translated, it gives CASSSGGSNQPQHF.

The genes are TRBV28 and TRBJ2-5, with 8 bases identical to TRBD2. Germline V CDR1 and CDR2: MDHEN, SYDVKM. This CDR3 has 15 amino acids. J gave up 7 bases and V 7 bases, and 14 bases lay outside the gene matches. CDR3 in amino acids: CASTQRGLGRGTQYF. CDR3 nucleotide sequence: TGTGCCAGCACGCAAAGGGGACTAGGGCGTGGGACCCAGTACTTC.

V gene TRBV6-5 combines with J gene TRBJ2-2; 8 positions match TRBD2. The V and J ends lost 2 bases and 6 bases, in that order; junction bases with no gene match: 8. The CDR3 has 16 residues. Germline loops: CDR1 MNHEY, CDR2 SVGAGI. The CDR3 reads CASSYLGGAMAGELFF. CDR3 nucleotides: TGTGCCAGCAGTTACCTCGGGGGGGCCATGGCCGGGGAGCTGTTTTTT.

This clonotype came up a few times. Its ends do not fully match the called genes, so a read error is possible. CDR3 in amino acids: CSAGEVDRDEQYF. As DNA, the CDR3 is TGCAGTGCTGGAGAAGTCGACAGGGACGAGCAGTACTTC. V is TRBV20-1 and J is TRBJ2-7; TRBD1 matches 7 bases. The germline CDR1 and CDR2 sequences are DFQATT and SNEGSKA (reference sequence). The CDR3 runs to 13 residues.

This clonotype showed up many times. The chain employs TRBV5-5 and TRBJ1-5; 7 positions match TRBD1. Germline CDR1 and CDR2: SGHKS and YYEKEE (reference sequence). The trim removed 6 bases at V and 0 bases at J, leaving 6 bases unmatched. The CDR3 consists of 15 residues. CDR3: CASIRDSNSNQPQHF. The CDR3, as DNA: TGTGCCAGCATCCGGGACAGCAATAGCAATCAGCCCCAGCATTTT.

The J gene is TRBJ2-7, the V gene TRBV20-1; possible D gene TRBD2, 6 bases. Trimming took 5 bases from V and 2 from J, leaving 19 bases between them. Germline loops: CDR1 DFQATT, CDR2 SNEGSKA (reference sequence). The CDR3 spans 15 residues. CDR3 nucleotide sequence: TGCAGTGCTCGAAGTTTGGGCGGGAAAACCTACGAGCAGTACTTC. It translates to CSARSLGGKTYEQYF.

This clonotype occurred many times. V is TRBV5-1 and J is TRBJ2-1; 9 bases line up with TRBD1. With V trimmed by 0 bases and J by 6 bases, 4 bases remained unmatched. CDR3 size: 15 residues. Germline CDR1 and CDR2: SGHRS and YFSETQ. The CDR3 sequence is CASSLAGTGINEQFF. The CDR3 DNA reads as TGCGCCAGCAGCTTGGCAGGGACAGGGATCAATGAGCAGTTCTTC.

The V call is TRBV12-3 or TRBV12-4, the J call TRBJ2-1; 11 bases fit TRBD2. The junction had 7 bases not matched to a gene; V was cut back by 5 bases and J by 10 bases. This CDR3 is 14 amino acids long. The CDR3 protein is CASSRRGLAGEQFF. The CDR3 DNA reads as TGTGCCAGCAGTCGACGAGGACTAGCGGGCGAGCAGTTCTTC.

The gene calls are TRBV7-2 and TRBJ2-2; 15 bases map to TRBD2. CDR1 is SGHTA and CDR2 is FQGNSA in the germline V gene. The CDR3 is 17 amino acids. Trimming removed 2 bases from V and 4 bases from J; junction bases left unmatched: 2. The DNA for the CDR3 is TGTGCCAGCAGCTTACGGACTAGCGGGGGGGGCACCGGGGAGCTGTTTTTT. The encoded protein is CASSLRTSGGGTGELFF. Supplemented by reference TRBV7-2 and TRBJ2-2, the full variable domain reads GAGVSQSPSNKVTEKGKDVELRCDPISGHTALYWYRQSLGQGLEFLIYFQGNSAPDKSGLPSDRFSAERTGGSVSTLTIQRTQQEDSAVYLCASSLRTSGGGTGELFFGEGSRLTVL.

This chain links TRBV12-3 or TRBV12-4 with TRBJ2-2; TRBD1 aligns across 9 bases. The CDR3 is 14 amino acids. The V segment lost 6 bases and the J segment 7 bases; nucleotides outside the gene matches: 6. CDR3 DNA sequence: TGTGCCAGCAGGCGGGACAGGGACATCGGGGAGCTGTTTTTT. Translated: CASRRDRDIGELFF.

This clonotype was observed a few times. V is TRBV29-1 and J is TRBJ2-7, with 8 bases that match TRBD1. Germline values: CDR1 SQVTM, CDR2 ANQGSEA. After removal of 7 bases from V and 1 base from J, the junction contained 3 bases not matched to a gene. This CDR3 has 12 amino acids. The CDR3 DNA reads TGCAGCGGCGGGACAGGATCCTACGAGCAGTACTTC. This gives the protein CSGGTGSYEQYF.

The rearrangement links TRBV10-3 to TRBJ2-1; TRBD2 matches at 15 bases. Per the germline V gene, CDR1 is ENHRY and CDR2 is SYGVKD. Trimming removed 6 bases from V and 7 bases from J; junction bases left unmatched: 7. This CDR3 spans 16 amino acids. The CDR3 sequence: CAISAPGTSGRNEQFF. DNA of the CDR3: TGTGCCATCAGCGCTCCCGGGACTAGCGGGAGGAATGAGCAGTTCTTC.

This clonotype was picked up a small number of times. The rearrangement joins TRBV12-3 or TRBV12-4 to TRBJ2-1; D ambiguous. V shed 6 bases and J shed 8 bases, with 8 bases lying between them. This CDR3 has 11 residues. This CDR3 is CASSTTHEQFF. CDR3 nucleotide sequence: TGTGCCAGCAGCACAACCCATGAGCAGTTCTTC.

The chain carries TRBV5-1 and TRBJ2-1; 8 nucleotides line up with TRBD1. Trimming removed 0 bases from V and 14 bases from J; junction bases left unmatched: 7. This CDR3 has 13 residues. Germline values: CDR1 SGHRS, CDR2 YFSETQ. CDR3 DNA sequence: TGCGCCAGCAGCTTGGATTCAGGGGGCCAGAAGTTCTTC. Protein sequence: CASSLDSGGQKFF.

The chain carries TRBV21-1 and TRBJ2-1; TRBD2, the table's D call, lacks a check against the DNA. TRBV21-1 is a recognized pseudogene. This CDR3 contains 10 residues. CDR3 coding DNA: TGTGCTGCAGGGCGTGGGAGGGGGGTCTTC. Protein: CAAGRGRGVF.

A note on this clonotype: Germline is not matched at one junction end, which may reflect a read error. CDR3 amino acids: CSARDPSGLVF. CDR3 nucleotides: TGCAGTGCTAGAGATCCTAGCGGACTCGTCTTC. This chain connects TRBV20-1 to TRBJ2-1, with TRBD2 matching over 7 bases. The CDR3 is made up of 11 amino acids. Germline V gives CDR1 DFQATT, CDR2 SNEGSKA (reference sequence).

The chain carries TRBV7-9 and TRBJ2-7; D may be TRBD1 (6 bases). The germline V gene encodes CDR1 SEHNR and CDR2 FQNEAQ (reference sequence). The length of the CDR3 is 14 residues. With 2 bases removed from V and 2 bases from J, the gap between germline ends came to 10 bases. The CDR3: CASSLPDRAYEQYF. CDR3 nucleotide sequence: TGTGCCAGCAGCTTACCGGACAGAGCCTACGAGCAGTACTTC.

This clonotype showed up just a few times. The CDR3 DNA reads as TGTGCCACCAGTGCCACCGGACAAAGTTACTACAATGAGCAGTTCTTC. Translating gives CATSATGQSYYNEQFF. The V and J genes are TRBV24-1 and TRBJ2-1; D is possibly TRBD1 (5 bases). V gave up 5 bases and J gave up 3 bases, with 16 bases separating them. The CDR3 extends over 16 amino acids. Germline values: CDR1 KGHDR, CDR2 SFDVKD.